This entry lists 11 T cell receptor beta chains sequenced from one sample in a study of blood T cell repertoires in COVID-19. Method: immunoSEQ multiplex PCR; TCRdb's copy keeps in-frame clones and lacks some. Of around 200,000 clones listed, more than 80% are singletons. Sequenced input: PBMCs or T cells enriched from blood (not recorded which). All receptors derive from a man between 35 and 55 years old who had recovered from COVID-19.

The chain recombines TRBV10-2 with TRBJ1-1; D uncertain. Per germline, CDR1 WSHSY and CDR2 SAAADI. This CDR3 is 13 amino acids long. V was pared by 6 bases and J by 1 base, with 9 bases between. In DNA, the CDR3 is TGCGCCAGCAGAATTTACAAGAACACTGAAGCTTTCTTT. Protein: CASRIYKNTEAFF.

The CDR3 DNA sequence: TGTGCCAGCAGCTCGCTACTAGCGGGGGGCCGCACAGATACGCAGTATTTT. Its protein is CASSSLLAGGRTDTQYF. The chain carries TRBV7-6 and TRBJ2-3; 12 bases align to TRBD2. This CDR3 comprises 17 residues. The ends lost 4 bases at V and 1 base at J; junction bases unmatched: 6. From germline, CDR1 is SGHVS and CDR2 FNYEAQ.

J is TRBJ1-3 and V is TRBV28, with D unresolved. The germline CDR1 and CDR2 sequences are MDHEN and SYDVKM. This CDR3 contains 15 residues. Trimming removed 5 bases at V and 0 bases at J, with 11 bases between. The CDR3: CASSIPHGSGNTIYF. The CDR3 DNA sequence: TGTGCCAGCAGTATCCCCCACGGCTCTGGAAACACCATATATTTT. Full variable domain (missing parts from reference TRBV28 and TRBJ1-3): DVKVTQSSRYLVKRTGEKVFLECVQDMDHENMFWYRQDPGLGLRLIYFSYDVKMKEKGDIPEGYSVSREKKERFSLILESASTNQTSMYLCASSIPHGSGNTIYFGEGSWLTVV.

The chain couples TRBV19 to TRBJ1-6; TRBD1 might be the D (5 bases). This CDR3 region has 14 residues. CDR1 and CDR2 from the germline V gene are LNHDA and SQIVND (reference sequence). V was pared by 6 bases and J by 5 bases, with 11 bases between. The CDR3 bases are TGTGCCAGTAGGACGGGAGGGGATAATTCACCCCTCCACTTT. This encodes CASRTGGDNSPLHF.

The chain is built from TRBV30 and TRBJ1-5, with D possibly being TRBD1 (6 bases). This CDR3 is built from 13 residues. V lost 4 bases, J lost 2 bases, and 9 bases lay in between. Germline CDR1 reads GTSNPN; CDR2 reads SVGIG (reference sequence). CDR3 in DNA: TGTGCCTGGACAGGGGCCGGCAATCAGCCCCAGCATTTT. Encoded protein: CAWTGAGNQPQHF.

This clone occurred once. The chain links TRBV9 to TRBJ2-5, with D possibly matching TRBD2 (5 bases). This CDR3 has 15 amino acids. Trimming cost V 3 bases and J 2 bases, with 14 bases left between them. CDR1 and CDR2 (germline): SGDLS, YYNGEE. The CDR3 sequence is CASSAQTGLQETQYF. The CDR3, as DNA: TGTGCCAGCAGCGCGCAGACCGGACTTCAAGAGACCCAGTACTTC.

V gene TRBV12-3 or TRBV12-4 combines with J gene TRBJ2-5, with D unresolved. This CDR3 comprises 11 residues. The V and J ends lost 6 bases and 13 bases respectively, with 15 bases between them. CDR3 sequence (DNA): TGTGCCAGCAGCACGGGTCCGATGCTGTACTTC. Encoded protein: CASSTGPMLYF.

CDR3 in DNA: TGCGCCAGCAGCTTCTTTGGGATCGCGACAGGGTTTCAAGAGACCCAGTACTTC. Amino acids: CASSFFGIATGFQETQYF. The V and J genes are TRBV5-1 and TRBJ2-5; TRBD1 matches at 7 bases. CDR3 length: 18 residues. Germline trimming cut 2 bases from V and 2 bases from J; bases unmatched to any gene: 15. CDR1 is SGHRS and CDR2 is YFSETQ in the germline V gene.

V and J are TRBV5-5 and TRBJ2-7; D unclear. The CDR3 extends over 12 amino acids. Germline CDR1 SGHKS, CDR2 YYEKEE (reference sequence). V dropped 0 bases and J dropped 5 bases, with 6 bases sitting between them. Here the CDR3 reads CASSLDINEQYF. CDR3 in DNA: TGTGCCAGCAGCTTGGACATTAACGAGCAGTACTTC.

The chain carries TRBV11-3 and TRBJ2-3, with 14 nucleotides matching TRBD2. This CDR3 has 18 amino acids. J lost 4 bases, V lost 5 bases, and 11 bases had no gene match. The germline CDR1 and CDR2 sequences are SGHNT and YENEEA. This chain's CDR3 is CASSGGLAGGLPPDTQYF. In DNA form, the CDR3 reads TGTGCCAGCAGCGGCGGACTAGCGGGGGGTCTACCACCAGATACGCAGTATTTT.

As regards this clone: One base away lies a much larger clone, so this may be a sequencing read error. At the DNA level, this CDR3 is encoded by other sequences in the same sample as well. V usage is TRBV6-1 and J usage is TRBJ2-5, with 12 nucleotides matching TRBD2. Looked up from germline, CDR1 is MNHNS and CDR2 is SASEGT. V lost 3 bases and J lost 4; bases outside the gene matches: 3. This CDR3 contains 15 residues. The DNA for the CDR3 is TGTGCCAGCAGTGAGCTAGCGGGGGGGCCAGAGACCCAGTACTTC. Protein sequence: CASSELAGGPETQYF.